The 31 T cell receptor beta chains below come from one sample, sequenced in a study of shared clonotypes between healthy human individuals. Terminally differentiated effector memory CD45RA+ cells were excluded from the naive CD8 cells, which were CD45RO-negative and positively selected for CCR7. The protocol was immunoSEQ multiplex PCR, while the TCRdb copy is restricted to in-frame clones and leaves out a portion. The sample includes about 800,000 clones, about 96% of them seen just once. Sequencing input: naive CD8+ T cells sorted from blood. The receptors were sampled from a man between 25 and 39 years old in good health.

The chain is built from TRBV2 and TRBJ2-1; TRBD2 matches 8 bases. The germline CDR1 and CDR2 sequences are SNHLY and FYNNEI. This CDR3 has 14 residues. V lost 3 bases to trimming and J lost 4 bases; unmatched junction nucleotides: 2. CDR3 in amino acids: CASSETSVYNEQFF. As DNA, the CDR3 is TGTGCCAGCAGTGAGACTAGCGTATACAATGAGCAGTTCTTC.

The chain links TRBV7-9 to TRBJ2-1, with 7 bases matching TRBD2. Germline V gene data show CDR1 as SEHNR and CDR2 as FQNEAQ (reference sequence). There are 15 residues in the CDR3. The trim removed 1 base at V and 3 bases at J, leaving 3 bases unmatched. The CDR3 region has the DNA TGTGCCAGCAGCTTAGGGCGGGAGTACTACAATGAGCAGTTCTTC. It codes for CASSLGREYYNEQFF.

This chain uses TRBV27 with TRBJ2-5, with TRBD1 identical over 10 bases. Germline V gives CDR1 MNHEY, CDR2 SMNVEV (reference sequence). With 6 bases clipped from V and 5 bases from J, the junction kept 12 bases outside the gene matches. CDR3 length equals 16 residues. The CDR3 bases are TGTGCCAGCAGCGTAACCGGGACAGGGGATAGTGAGACCCAGTACTTC. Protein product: CASSVTGTGDSETQYF.

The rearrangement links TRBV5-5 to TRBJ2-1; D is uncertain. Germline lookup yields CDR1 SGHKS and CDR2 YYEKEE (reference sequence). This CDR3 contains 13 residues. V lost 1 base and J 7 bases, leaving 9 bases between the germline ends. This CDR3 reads CASSLLYGNEQFF. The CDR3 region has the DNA TGTGCCAGCAGCTTGTTGTACGGTAATGAGCAGTTCTTC.

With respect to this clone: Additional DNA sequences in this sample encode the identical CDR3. The CDR3 DNA is TGTGCCAGCAGTTCGGGACAGGGGGTAACCGGGGAGCTGTTTTTT. Amino acid sequence: CASSSGQGVTGELFF. The rearrangement uses TRBV13 and TRBJ2-2; 11 nucleotides agree with TRBD1. V lost 6 bases to trimming and J lost 5 bases; unmatched junction nucleotides: 5. The CDR3 loop spans 15 amino acids. Germline V gives CDR1 PRHDT, CDR2 FYEKMQ (reference sequence).

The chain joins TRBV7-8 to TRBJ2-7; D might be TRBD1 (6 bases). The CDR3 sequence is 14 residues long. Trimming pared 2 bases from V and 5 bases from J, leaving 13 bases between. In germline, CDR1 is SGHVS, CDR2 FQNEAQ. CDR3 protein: CASSLKRTANEQYF. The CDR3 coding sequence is TGTGCCAGCAGCTTAAAGAGGACAGCCAACGAGCAGTACTTC. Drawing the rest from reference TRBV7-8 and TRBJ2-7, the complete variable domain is GAGVSQSPRYKVAKRGQDVALRCDPISGHVSLFWYQQALGQGPEFLTYFQNEAQLDKSGLPSDRFFAERPEGSVSTLKIQRTQQEDSAVYLCASSLKRTANEQYFGPGTRLTVT.

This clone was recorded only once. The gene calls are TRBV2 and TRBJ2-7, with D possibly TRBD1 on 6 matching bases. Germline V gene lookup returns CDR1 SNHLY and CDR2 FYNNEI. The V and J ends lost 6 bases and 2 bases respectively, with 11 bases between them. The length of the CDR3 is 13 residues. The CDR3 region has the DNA TGTGCCAGCAGCCTGGACAGCGCCTACGAGCAGTACTTC. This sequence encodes CASSLDSAYEQYF.

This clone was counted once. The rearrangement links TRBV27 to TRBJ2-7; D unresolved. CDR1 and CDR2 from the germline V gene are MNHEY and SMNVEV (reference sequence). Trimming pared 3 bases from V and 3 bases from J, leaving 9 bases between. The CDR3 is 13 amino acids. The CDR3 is CASSFQRYYEQYF. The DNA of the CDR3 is TGTGCCAGCAGTTTTCAGAGATACTACGAGCAGTACTTC.

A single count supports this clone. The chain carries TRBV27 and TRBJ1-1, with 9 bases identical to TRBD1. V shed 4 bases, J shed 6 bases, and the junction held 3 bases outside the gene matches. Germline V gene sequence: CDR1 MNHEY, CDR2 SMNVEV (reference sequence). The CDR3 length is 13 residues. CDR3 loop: CASSSGTGPEAFF. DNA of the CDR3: TGTGCCAGCAGTTCCGGGACAGGGCCTGAAGCTTTCTTT.

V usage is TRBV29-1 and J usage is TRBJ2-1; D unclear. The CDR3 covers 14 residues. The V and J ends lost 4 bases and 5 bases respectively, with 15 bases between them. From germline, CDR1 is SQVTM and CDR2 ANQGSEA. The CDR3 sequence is CSVVEWGSDNEQFF. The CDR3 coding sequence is TGCAGCGTTGTGGAGTGGGGATCGGACAATGAGCAGTTCTTC.

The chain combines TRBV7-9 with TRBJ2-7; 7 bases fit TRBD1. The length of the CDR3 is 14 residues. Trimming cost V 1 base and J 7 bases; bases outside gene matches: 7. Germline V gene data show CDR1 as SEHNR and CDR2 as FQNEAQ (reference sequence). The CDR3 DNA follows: TGTGCCAGCAGCTTAGAGGCAGGGGGAAAGGAGCAGTACTTC. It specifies CASSLEAGGKEQYF. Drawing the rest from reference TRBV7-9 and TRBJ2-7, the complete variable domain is DTGVSQNPRHKITKRGQNVTFRCDPISEHNRLYWYRQTLGQGPEFLTYFQNEAQLEKSRLLSDRFSAERPKGSFSTLEIQRTEQGDSAMYLCASSLEAGGKEQYFGPGTRLTVT.

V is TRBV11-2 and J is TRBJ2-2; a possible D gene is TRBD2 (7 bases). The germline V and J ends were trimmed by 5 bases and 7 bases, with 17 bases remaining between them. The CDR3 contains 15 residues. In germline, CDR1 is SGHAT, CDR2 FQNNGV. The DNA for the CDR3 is TGTGCCAGCAGCCCGGGGGGCGGGAGCCACGGGGAGCTGTTTTTT. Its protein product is CASSPGGGSHGELFF.

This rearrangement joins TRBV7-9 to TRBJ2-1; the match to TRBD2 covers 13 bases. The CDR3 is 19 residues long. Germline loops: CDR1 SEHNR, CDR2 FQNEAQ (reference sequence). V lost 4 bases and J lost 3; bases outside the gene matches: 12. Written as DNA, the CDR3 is TGTGCCAGCAGCTCTCTAATGGGACTAGCGGGGCAGGGCTACAATGAGCAGTTCTTC. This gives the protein CASSSLMGLAGQGYNEQFF.

As DNA, the CDR3 is TGTGCCAGCAGTCCTCAGGGTGGGACAGATACGCAGTATTTT. Protein: CASSPQGGTDTQYF. The chain employs TRBV25-1 and TRBJ2-3; D may be TRBD1 (5 bases). The CDR3 loop spans 14 amino acids. V shed 5 bases and J shed 3 bases, with 12 bases lying between them. In germline, CDR1 is MGHDK, CDR2 SYGVNS.

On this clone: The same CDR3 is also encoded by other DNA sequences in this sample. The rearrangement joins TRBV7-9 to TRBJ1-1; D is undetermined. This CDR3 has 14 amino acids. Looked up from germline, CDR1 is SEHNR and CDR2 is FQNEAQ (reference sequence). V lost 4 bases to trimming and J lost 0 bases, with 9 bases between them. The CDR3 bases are TGTGCCAGCAGCTCCTCAGGATTGAACACTGAAGCTTTCTTT. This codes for CASSSSGLNTEAFF. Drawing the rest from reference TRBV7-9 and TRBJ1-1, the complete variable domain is DTGVSQNPRHKITKRGQNVTFRCDPISEHNRLYWYRQTLGQGPEFLTYFQNEAQLEKSRLLSDRFSAERPKGSFSTLEIQRTEQGDSAMYLCASSSSGLNTEAFFGQGTRLTVV.

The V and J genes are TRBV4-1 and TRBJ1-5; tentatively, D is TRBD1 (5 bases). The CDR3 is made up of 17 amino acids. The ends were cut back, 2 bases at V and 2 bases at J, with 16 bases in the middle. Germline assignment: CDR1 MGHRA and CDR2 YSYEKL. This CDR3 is CASSQRDLAGGNQPQHF. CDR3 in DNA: TGCGCCAGCAGCCAAAGAGACCTAGCGGGGGGCAATCAGCCCCAGCATTTT.

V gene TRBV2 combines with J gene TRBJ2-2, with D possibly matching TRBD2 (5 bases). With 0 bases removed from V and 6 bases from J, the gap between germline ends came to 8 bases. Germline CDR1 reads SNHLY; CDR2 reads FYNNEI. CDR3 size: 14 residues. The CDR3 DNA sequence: TGTGCCAGCAGTGAAGCGAGGAGGTCCGGGGAGCTGTTTTTT. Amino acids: CASSEARRSGELFF.

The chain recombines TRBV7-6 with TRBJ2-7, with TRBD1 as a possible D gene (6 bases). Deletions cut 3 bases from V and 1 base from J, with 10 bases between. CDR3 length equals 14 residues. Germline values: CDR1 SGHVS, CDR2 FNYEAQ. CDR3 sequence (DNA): TGTGCCAGCAGCTTCCGACAGGATTCCTACGAGCAGTACTTC. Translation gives CASSFRQDSYEQYF.

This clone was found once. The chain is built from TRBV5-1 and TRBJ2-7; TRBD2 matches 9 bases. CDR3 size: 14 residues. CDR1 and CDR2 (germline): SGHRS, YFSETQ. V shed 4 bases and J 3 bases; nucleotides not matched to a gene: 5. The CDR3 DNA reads TGCGCCAGCAGCACTGAGCGGGAGGTCTACGAGCAGTACTTC. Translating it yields CASSTEREVYEQYF.

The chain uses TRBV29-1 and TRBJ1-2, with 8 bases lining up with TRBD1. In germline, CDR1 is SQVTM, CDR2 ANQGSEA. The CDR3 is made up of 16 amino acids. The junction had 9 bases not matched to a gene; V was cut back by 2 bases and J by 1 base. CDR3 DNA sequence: TGCAGCGTTGAACTCGGGGGGACAGGACATAACTATGGCTACACCTTC. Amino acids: CSVELGGTGHNYGYTF.

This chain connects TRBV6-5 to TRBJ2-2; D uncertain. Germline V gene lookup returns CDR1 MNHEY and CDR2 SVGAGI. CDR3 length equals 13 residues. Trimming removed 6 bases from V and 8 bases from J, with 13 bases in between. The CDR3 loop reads CASRGYFRGELFF. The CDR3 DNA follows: TGTGCCAGCAGGGGGTATTTTCGAGGGGAGCTGTTTTTT.

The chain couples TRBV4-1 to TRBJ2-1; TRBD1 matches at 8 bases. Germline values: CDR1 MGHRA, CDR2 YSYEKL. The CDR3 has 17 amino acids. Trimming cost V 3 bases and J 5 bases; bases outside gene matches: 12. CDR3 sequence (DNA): TGCGCCAGCAGCCAGTATTCCGGGACAGGCGTAAACAATGAGCAGTTCTTC. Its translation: CASSQYSGTGVNNEQFF.

The CDR3 sequence is CASSLGWSGSNEQYF. CDR3 nucleotide sequence: TGTGCCAGCAGCTTAGGATGGAGCGGGAGCAACGAGCAGTACTTC. The gene calls are TRBV7-6 and TRBJ2-7; 8 bases map to TRBD2. V shed 1 base, J shed 5 bases, and the junction held 7 bases outside the gene matches. Germline V lookup: CDR1 SGHVS, CDR2 FNYEAQ. CDR3 size: 15 residues.

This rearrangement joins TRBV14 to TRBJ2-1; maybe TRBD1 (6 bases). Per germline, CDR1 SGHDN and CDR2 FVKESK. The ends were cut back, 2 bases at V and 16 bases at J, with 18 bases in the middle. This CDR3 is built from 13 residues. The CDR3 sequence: CASSQRIEGGRFF. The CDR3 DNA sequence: TGTGCCAGCAGCCAACGGATTGAAGGGGGTCGTTTCTTC.

The CDR3 reads CASSVTGSGNTIYF. For the CDR3, the DNA is TGTGCCAGCAGCGTGACAGGCTCTGGAAACACCATATATTTT. The chain combines TRBV28 with TRBJ1-3, with D maybe TRBD1 (6 bases). Germline V gene data show CDR1 as MDHEN and CDR2 as SYDVKM. CDR3 length equals 14 residues. The V end was cut by 6 bases, the J end by 0 bases, with 9 bases between.

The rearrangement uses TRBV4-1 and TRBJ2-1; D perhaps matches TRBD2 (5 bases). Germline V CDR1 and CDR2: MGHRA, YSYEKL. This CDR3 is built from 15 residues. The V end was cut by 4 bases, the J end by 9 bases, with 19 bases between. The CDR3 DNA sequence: TGCGCCAGCAGCCTTAGAGGGAGTGCTGTTGGTGAGCAGTTCTTC. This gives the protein CASSLRGSAVGEQFF.

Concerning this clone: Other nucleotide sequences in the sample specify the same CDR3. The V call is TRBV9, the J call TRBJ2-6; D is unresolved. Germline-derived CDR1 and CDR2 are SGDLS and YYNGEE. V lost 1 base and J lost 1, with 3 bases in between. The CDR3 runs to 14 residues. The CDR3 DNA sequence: TGTGCCAGCAGCGTATCGTCTGGGGCCAACGTCCTGACTTTC. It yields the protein CASSVSSGANVLTF.

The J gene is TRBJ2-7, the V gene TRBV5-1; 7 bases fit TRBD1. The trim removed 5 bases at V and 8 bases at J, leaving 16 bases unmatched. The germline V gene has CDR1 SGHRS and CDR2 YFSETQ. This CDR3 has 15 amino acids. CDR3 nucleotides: TGCGCCAGCAGTTCAACCGGGACAGCTACCGTTCAGCAGTACTTC. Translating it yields CASSSTGTATVQQYF.

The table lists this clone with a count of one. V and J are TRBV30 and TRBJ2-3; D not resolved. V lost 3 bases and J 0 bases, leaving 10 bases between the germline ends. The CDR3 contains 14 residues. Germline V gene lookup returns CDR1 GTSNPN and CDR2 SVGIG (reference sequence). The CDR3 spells CAWSAASSTDTQYF. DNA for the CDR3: TGTGCCTGGAGCGCAGCGTCTAGCACAGATACGCAGTATTTT. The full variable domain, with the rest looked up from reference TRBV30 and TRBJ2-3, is SQTIHQWPATLVQPVGSPLSLECTVEGTSNPNLYWYRQAAGRGLQLLFYSVGIGQISSEVPQNLSASRPQDRQFILSSKKLLLSDSGFYLCAWSAASSTDTQYFGPGTRLTVL.

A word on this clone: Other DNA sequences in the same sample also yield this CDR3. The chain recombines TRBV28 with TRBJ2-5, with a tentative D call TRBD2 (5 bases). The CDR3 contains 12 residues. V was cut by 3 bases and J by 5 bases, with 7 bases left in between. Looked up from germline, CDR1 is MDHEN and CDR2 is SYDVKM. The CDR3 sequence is CASSFGGETQYF. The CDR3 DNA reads TGTGCCAGCAGTTTTGGCGGGGAGACCCAGTACTTC. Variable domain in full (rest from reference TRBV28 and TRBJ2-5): DVKVTQSSRYLVKRTGEKVFLECVQDMDHENMFWYRQDPGLGLRLIYFSYDVKMKEKGDIPEGYSVSREKKERFSLILESASTNQTSMYLCASSFGGETQYFGPGTRLLVL.

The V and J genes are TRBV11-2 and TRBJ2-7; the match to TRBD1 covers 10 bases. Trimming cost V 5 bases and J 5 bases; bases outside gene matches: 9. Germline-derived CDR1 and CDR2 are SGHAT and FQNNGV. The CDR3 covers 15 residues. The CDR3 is CASSPGDRGGDEQYF. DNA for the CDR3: TGTGCCAGCAGCCCAGGGGACAGGGGCGGAGACGAGCAGTACTTC.